This T cell receptor (beta chain) was recorded in a study of cytomegalovirus exposure and HLA in healthy donors (dated by TCRdb to 2017 to 2019). General notes on the study: An earlier analysis of approximately 600 of the donors reported 276 Gb of sequence data and some 120 million unique TCR beta sequences from about 179 million T cells. About 300 gigabases of sequencing data and tens of millions of unique TCR sequences were included in an early release covering about 600 HLA-typed donors. The genetic ancestry cluster associated with self-reported Caucasian donors included over 65% of the 350 to 500 genotyped donors. The aim of the study was to test whether cataloging public T cell receptors could identify signatures of past pathogen exposure. Using immunosequencing, the study profiled T cell repertoires from approximately 700 subjects and related those repertoires to cytomegalovirus serostatus. A separate validation cohort of some 130 different subjects was used in addition to the roughly 670-subject first cohort. The study combined high-throughput TCR immunosequencing, statistical association of individual TCRs with disease status, and machine learning to predict cytomegalovirus infection status. To study patterns of TCR occurrence, a later analysis re-analyzed previously published TCR beta repertoires from 600 to 750 donors and added high-resolution HLA genotyping. Rather than using new phenotypic data, the later analysis identified candidate immune exposures from TCR beta sequences and from how often those sequences occurred across donors. To decide whether each TCR beta V gene segment behaved as functional or pseudogenic, an earlier analysis of 587 of the donors relied on high-throughput TCR beta sequencing. Alongside the repertoire data, information on donor age, sex, ethnicity and CMV serostatus was compiled. A later genetic analysis took genome-wide SNP genotypes for about three fifths of the roughly 670 donors and used that subset as a discovery cohort. All discovery cohort repertoires had been generated on a single sequencing platform. Both class I and class II loci were covered by HLA typing, at four-digit resolution. Typing coverage differed by locus: A, B, C, DRB1 and DQB1 were typed in roughly 629-640 donors, DQA1 in roughly 500, DPA1 in 600 to 610, and DPB1 in around 440. Several DR-DQ haplotypes were treated as single units for association and clustering because of strong linkage in the cohort. Among 398 genotyped donors of the cohort, an average of approximately 240,000 unique TCR beta nucleotide sequences were sequenced per donor, 15% to 20% of them non-productive. Findings and caveats that apply to the study as a whole: A total of fewer than 200 TCR beta chains were listed by the study as associated with cytomegalovirus. A further reported finding was that TCR beta sequences accurately predicted the HLA-A and HLA-B alleles for most subjects in the first cohort. It was suggested by the authors that the approach could potentially be generalized to other disease states and immunological phenotypes. In a later analysis, the rate of TCR association differed among HLA loci, with DRB1 alleles having the most associated TCRs and HLA-C alleles having the fewest. Because HLA typing was unavailable for some donors at each locus, only the typed subset was used in association tests. In an earlier analysis of around 600 of the donors, most TCR beta V segments were observed in productive rearrangements about 90% or about 30% of the time, broadly matching IMGT annotations. Presence/absence analyses assumed roughly uniform sequencing depth across donors, an assumption that may not hold. In a later genetic analysis, a missense DCLRE1C variant was associated with V-gene and J-gene trimming of TCR beta chains, and the association was replicated in an independent cohort. Compared with equally common non-associated chains, HLA-associated TCR beta chains in a later analysis were more clonally expanded and had lower generation probabilities. Immune exposure information for the cohort was limited to CMV serostatus. The earlier analysis of 587 of the donors excluded over 15 rarely observed V segments, including chromosome 9 orphons, because counts were too low. Compared with the approximately 710-donor mean, donors in an Asian-associated ancestry cluster had fewer N-insertions in productive TCRs, according to a later genetic analysis. Correlated functional status among segregating V segments might reflect linkage disequilibrium, but an unknown experimental factor could not be ruled out. In both the original and validation cohorts, the classifier was reported to diagnose cytomegalovirus status with high specificity and sensitivity. Specific HLA alleles were associated with 15,000 to 20,000 TCR beta sequences at a false discovery rate of 0.05 in a later analysis. In this cohort, only TCR beta chains were sequenced, and detectable features were limited by the absence of alpha or paired-chain data. In a later analysis, several top co-occurrence clusters were reported to appear linked to parvovirus B19, influenza, CMV and Epstein-Barr virus. In vitro tests confirmed that three of the cytomegalovirus-associated TCR beta chains recognize cytomegalovirus antigens. Some IMGT-functional V segments, including TRBV6-2 and TRBV6-3, could not be told apart with the 87-base-pair reads, so those segments were excluded. While some public TCRs were present in many individuals, most TCR sequences turned up only very rarely across donors. When HLA alleles, especially DR and DQ, strongly co-occurred, attributing TCR associations to individual alleles was difficult. A later analysis found that most CMV-associated TCR beta chains appeared HLA-restricted, with HLA associations seemingly driven largely by CMV exposure. The sequencing pipeline was judged likely to have produced a cluster of highly shared sequence variants as a technical artifact.

In total, around 600 healthy bone marrow donors made up the cohort. All cohort members were sampled while nominally healthy, although unrecorded immune exposures were likely present. The donor tested CMV seronegative and was one of the 352 seronegative cohort members. A peripheral blood sample was provided by each donor, and peripheral blood mononuclear cells were used for TCR beta sequencing. Genomic DNA extraction from the blood cell samples was performed with the Qiagen DNeasy Blood Extraction Kit. Of note for this clone: This clone's antigen is unknown. No base-level quality is on record; no much larger clone is a single base apart.

The CDR3 starts with the cysteine, ends with the phenylalanine, and has 16 residues. The entry retains the CDR3 DNA only, 48 bases that are in frame from base 1. CDR1 and CDR2 are drawn from the germline V gene (reference sequence): SGHNT, YYREEE. Trimming accounts for 4 bases at V and 3 bases at J, while the number of junction bases matched to no gene is 3. The library was made by the immunoSEQ multiplex PCR assay. The multiplex PCR relied on a mix of 60 forward primers for TCR Vbeta segments and 13 reverse primers for TCR Jbeta segments. The CDR3 region of rearranged TCR beta genes was amplified from genomic DNA with a multiplex PCR assay. The Illumina HiSeq System was used to sequence the amplified TCR beta libraries as 87-base-pair reads. Under the source paper's analysis protocol: Across the roughly 670 repertoires, a later analysis counted approximately 83 million unique TCR beta chains, 9 million to 14 million of which were shared by at least two donors. Raw reads were error-corrected and collapsed into unique sequences by a nearest-neighbor algorithm in which closely related sequences were merged to remove PCR and sequencing errors. Alignment of CDR3 sequences to IMGT reference sequences was used to assign V, D and J gene segments. For a sequence to be retained, a match of at least six nucleotides to both a V gene segment and a J gene segment was required. Rearrangements were called productive when the CDR3 lacked stop codons and stayed in frame with V and J; all others were non-productive. CDR3 was defined according to IMGT convention as the region running from the second conserved V-encoded cysteine to the conserved J-encoded phenylalanine. The earlier analysis of about 620 of the donors excluded sequences that lacked an unambiguous match to a single V gene segment. In an earlier analysis of several hundred of the donors, V segments were called functional above 56.7% productive rearrangements and were called segregating when the between-donor standard deviation exceeded 5%. To diagnose cytomegalovirus status from the catalog of TCR beta chain sequences, a statistical classification framework was built. In a later analysis, TCR nucleotide sequences were compared against IMGT/GENE-DB human TR gene sequences so that V and J genes could be assigned. Using the TCRdist pipeline, a later analysis assigned CDR3 sequences along with most-parsimonious VDJ recombination scenarios. In a later analysis, every TCR beta chain was defined by the combination of its CDR3 amino acid sequence and its V-gene family, and reads without a unique V-gene family were dropped. As a way to deal with suspected cross-contamination and a sequencing artifact, a later analysis dropped under 600 nucleotide sequences that were highly shared and had low generation probability. A later analysis calculated a clonal expansion index for each public chain from normalized within-repertoire ranks of inferred template counts. In a later analysis, generation probabilities were computed with a VDJ recombination model fitted to out-of-frame rearrangements, and the resulting probabilities were checked against IGoR. In a later analysis, hypergeometric tests were used to score TCR-TCR, TCR-HLA and TCR-CMV co-occurrence, with a repertoire-size bias correction applied to TCR pairs. A later analysis estimated false discovery rates by permuting HLA or CMV assignments 20 times. In a later analysis, co-occurring TCRs were grouped using DBSCAN, with TCRdist sequence similarity added in when clustering inside HLA-allele-positive subsets. Repertoires with fewer than 30,000 or more than 120,000 public chains, plus five repertoires with anomalous nucleotide sharing, were excluded from co-occurrence clustering. In TCRdb, the immuneACCESS table is reduced to in-frame sequences with V and J assigned. These tables do not hold every clone; where another copy was compared, an unresolved V gene accounts for under half, and the others remain unexplained. Clone size and V and J calls were adopted from that table, with D and trimming inferred from the DNA. The table for this sample lists about 160,000 clones; just over 75% of them were counted only once. The ten largest make up 1.5% to 1.9% of the sample.

The sample was PBMCs. This receptor was obtained from a man aged 35 to 55 in good health and CMV-seronegative. Rearrangement joined TRBV5-4 to TRBJ2-1; 14 nucleotides in the junction match TRBD2. The CDR3 has the sequence CASSLGLAGDYNEQFF. The DNA sequence is TGTGCCAGCAGCCTGGGACTAGCGGGAGACTACAATGAGCAGTTCTTC.